A single TCR beta chain is shown here with its context. The source of the sample is a study of shared clonotypes between healthy human individuals. Study details: Those who served as donors were a couple of women and three men between the ages of 18 and 49.

The germline gives CDR1 KGHSH, CDR2 LQKENI. V lost 6 bases and J lost 4, with 12 bases in between. This CDR3 contains 13 residues. Sequencing used immunoSEQ multiplex PCR; TCRdb keeps in-frame clones, though not all of them. The data contain millions of clones, 95% of them singletons. The genes are TRBV18 and TRBJ1-2, with no clear D. The specimen sequenced was naive CD4+ T cells sorted from blood. The subset is: CD45RA+ positively selected. This sequence originates from a man younger than 35 in good health. The CDR3 coding sequence is TGTGCCAGCTCCTCCATGGAGGGCTATGGCTACACCTTC. Translation gives CASSSMEGYGYTF.